Reported below is one T cell receptor (beta chain). The CDR3 extends over 14 amino acids. Looked up from germline, CDR1 is KGHSH and CDR2 is LQKENI. V was shortened by 3 bases and J by 5 bases, with 13 bases between the two germline ends. Repertoires were generated with immunoSEQ multiplex PCR, while TCRdb's copy carries only in-frame clones and drops some. The table lists roughly 80,000 clones, 93% of them singletons. This entry comes from a study of T cell changes during pregnancy in multiple sclerosis. This clonotype was sampled from a female donor with multiple sclerosis, enrolled in a pregnancy study. The starting material was peripheral blood, obtained in the second trimester of pregnancy. The genes are TRBV18 and TRBJ1-1; D uncertain. CDR3: CASSPDPGGTEAFF. CDR3 DNA sequence: TGTGCCAGCTCACCGGACCCTGGAGGAACTGAAGCTTTCTTT. Drawing the rest from reference TRBV18 and TRBJ1-1, the complete variable domain is NAGVMQNPRHLVRRRGQEARLRCSPMKGHSHVYWYRQLPEEGLKFMVYLQKENIIDESGMPKERFSAEFPKEGPSILRIQQVVRGDSAAYFCASSPDPGGTEAFFGQGTRLTVV.